Here is one TCR beta chain with its context. Its specificity is unknown. The cDNA for TCR beta came from 5'RACE template switching with UMIs. No DNA is given; TCRdb re-called the 5' RACE reads and lists each CDR3 protein once. Recorded for this sample: 550,000 or so distinct CDR3 sequences. Germline CDR1 LGHNA, CDR2 YSLEER. The CDR3 spans 13 residues. The record originates from a study of T cells expressing NK-cell markers. Study background: Seven HCMV-seropositive donors and one seronegative donor made up the eight sequenced donors.

Study-level findings and limits: Four of the donors also had these clonotypes leading their CD3+CD56-NKG2C+ fraction.

This TCR was sampled from a man younger than 30 in good health. The V and J genes are TRBV4-3 and TRBJ2-7. Sequencing was performed on blood T cells: a sorted CD56 or NKG2C T cell subset, CD4+ or CD8+ T cells, or bulk PBMC T cells (not recorded which). The CDR3 sequence is CASSRDLDYEQYF.